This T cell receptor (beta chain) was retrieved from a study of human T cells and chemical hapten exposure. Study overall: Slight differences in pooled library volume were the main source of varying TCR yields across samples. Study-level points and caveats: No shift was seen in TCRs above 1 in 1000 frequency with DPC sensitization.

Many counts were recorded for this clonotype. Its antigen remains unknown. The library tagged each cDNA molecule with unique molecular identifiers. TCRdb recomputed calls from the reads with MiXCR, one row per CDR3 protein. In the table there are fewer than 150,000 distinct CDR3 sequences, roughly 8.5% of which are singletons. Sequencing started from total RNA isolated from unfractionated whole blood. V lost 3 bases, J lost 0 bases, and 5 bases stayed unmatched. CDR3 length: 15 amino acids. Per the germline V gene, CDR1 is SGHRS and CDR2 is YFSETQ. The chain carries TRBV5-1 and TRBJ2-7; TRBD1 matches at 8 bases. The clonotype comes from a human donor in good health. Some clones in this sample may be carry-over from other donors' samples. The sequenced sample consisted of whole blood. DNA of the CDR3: TGCGCCAGCAGCTGGACAGGGTCGAGCTCCTACGAGCAGTACTTC. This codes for CASSWTGSSSYEQYF.